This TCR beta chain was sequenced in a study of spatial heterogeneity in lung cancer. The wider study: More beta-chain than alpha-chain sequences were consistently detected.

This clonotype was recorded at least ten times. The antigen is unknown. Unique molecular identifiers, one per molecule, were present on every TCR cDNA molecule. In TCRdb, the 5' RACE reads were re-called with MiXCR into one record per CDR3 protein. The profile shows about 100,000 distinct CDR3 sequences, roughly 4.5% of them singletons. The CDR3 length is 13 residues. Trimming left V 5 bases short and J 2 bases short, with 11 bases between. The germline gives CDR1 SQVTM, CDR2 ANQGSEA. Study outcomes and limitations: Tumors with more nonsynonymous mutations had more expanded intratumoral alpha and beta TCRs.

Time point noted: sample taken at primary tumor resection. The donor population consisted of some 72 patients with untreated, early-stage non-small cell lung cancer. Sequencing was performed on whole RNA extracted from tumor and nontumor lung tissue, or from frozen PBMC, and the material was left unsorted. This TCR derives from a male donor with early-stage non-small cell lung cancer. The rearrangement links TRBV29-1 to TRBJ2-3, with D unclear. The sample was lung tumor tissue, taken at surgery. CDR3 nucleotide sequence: TGCAGCGTTCAGGCCACTAACACAGATACGCAGTATTTT. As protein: CSVQATNTDTQYF.